This T cell receptor (beta chain) was recovered during a study of CD8 T cells in Susac syndrome. An input of roughly 0.5 to 1 ug of RNA was subjected to reverse transcription using random hexamers. TCRdb re-derived calls from the immunoSEQ multiplex PCR reads in MiXCR, one entry per CDR3 protein. The data show around 170,000 distinct CDR3 sequences, more than 85% seen once. This CDR3 is built from 15 residues. Looked up from germline, CDR1 is MGHRA and CDR2 is YSYEKL. Unmatched junction bases numbered 2, after V lost 0 bases and J lost 0 bases. The TCR sequence derives from a human donor with Susac syndrome. Sequencing was carried out using CD8+ T cells from PBMCs. The chain combines TRBV4-1 with TRBJ2-7; TRBD2 matches at 7 bases. The CDR3 DNA is TGCGCCAGCAGCCAAGATCCGGGGGGCTCCTACGAGCAGTACTTC. Translated, it gives CASSQDPGGSYEQYF.